This TCR beta chain was identified during a study of blood T cells in healthy people across ages. Study-level points and caveats: More naive CD4+ cells and higher diversity were found in long-lived than in aged donors. Changes in expanded clonotypes were possibly confounded, as the CMV status of donors was unknown.

The germline V gene has CDR1 MNHNY and CDR2 SVGAGI (reference sequence). The CDR3 covers 16 residues. Between the trimmed V and J ends, which lost 0 bases and 3 bases, there was a span of 12 bases. Then a second PCR, running roughly 6 to 12 cycles, was carried out with a sample-barcoded 5' primer and a J-beta primer mix. MiXCR, applied by TCRdb to the 5' RACE reads, yields one record per CDR3 protein. Of about 650,000 distinct CDR3 sequences in the sample, 32% were seen once. This clonotype was detected ten times or more. Its target is unknown. This sequence was found in a woman at least 80 years old in good health. Sequenced input: blood. This rearrangement joins TRBV6-6 to TRBJ1-5; TRBD1 might be the D (5 bases). CDR3 sequence reads: CASSYSIRQFNQPQHF. For the CDR3, the DNA is TGTGCCAGCAGTTACTCCATCCGACAGTTCAATCAGCCCCAGCATTTT.